Listed below are T cell receptor beta chains from one sample, sequenced in a study of blood T cell repertoires in COVID-19. The repertoire was sequenced with immunoSEQ multiplex PCR; TCRdb's copy has only in-frame clones and lacks some. The data show 75,000 to 100,000 clones, roughly 89% seen once. Source material: peripheral blood. The receptors here all came from a human donor in a cohort sampled during active COVID-19. Both conserved end residues are part of each CDR3. D genes are given only for firm matches. Not all rows give a size; the values are once, few, many and, for expanded clones, a class.

clone size	CDR3 length	V gene	J gene	D gene	CDR3 DNA	CDR3 protein
few	11	TRBV7-9	TRBJ1-1	NA	TGTGCCAGCAGCTTTAGTCAGCGAGCTTTCTTT	CASSFSQRAFF
NA	12	TRBV10-2	TRBJ2-7	NA	TGCGCCAGCAGTGGAGGGGGATACGAGCAGTACTTC	CASSGGGYEQYF
NA	16	TRBV7-3	TRBJ2-1	TRBD2	TGTGCCAGCAGTTATATAGCGGGGGGCCACTACAATGAGCAGTTCTTC	CASSYIAGGHYNEQFF
NA	14	TRBV29-1	TRBJ1-1	NA	TGCAGCGTTGACCTACATCCGAGGGACACTGAAGCTTTCTTT	CSVDLHPRDTEAFF
NA	16	TRBV2	TRBJ2-2	NA	TGTGCCAGCAGTGAGGAACCCGGTGGGCTCACCGGGGAGCTGTTTTTT	CASSEEPGGLTGELFF
few	16	TRBV19	TRBJ1-1	TRBD1	TGTGCCAGTAGTAGACTGGGACAGGGGTTAAACACTGAAGCTTTCTTT	CASSRLGQGLNTEAFF
NA	16	TRBV6-2/TRBV6-3	TRBJ1-5	TRBD1	TGTGCCAGCAGTGCCGCGGGACAGAATAGCAATCAGCCCCAGCATTTT	CASSAAGQNSNQPQHF
NA	16	TRBV5-1	TRBJ2-1	NA	TGCGCCAGCAGCTTGACGTCGCTGAGCTCCTACAATGAGCAGTTCTTC	CASSLTSLSSYNEQFF
NA	13	TRBV24-1	TRBJ1-1	NA	TGTGCCACCAGTGATTTCTCAGAAAGTGAAGCTTTCTTT	CATSDFSESEAFF
NA	16	TRBV25-1	TRBJ2-7	TRBD2	TGTGCCAGCAGTGAATGGAGTAGCGGGATAAGCTACGAGCAGTACTTC	CASSEWSSGISYEQYF
NA	15	TRBV3-1/TRBV3-2	TRBJ1-1	NA	TGTGCCAGCAGCCAAGACCCGCGGATCCCCACTGAAGCTTTCTTT	CASSQDPRIPTEAFF
NA	14	TRBV6-5	TRBJ1-1	NA	TGTGCCAGCAGTTACGGACACCCGAACACTGAAGCTTTCTTT	CASSYGHPNTEAFF
NA	14	TRBV7-3	TRBJ2-1	NA	TGTGCCAGCAGCCCGACTAGATCAGACAATGAGCAGTTCTTC	CASSPTRSDNEQFF
once	15	TRBV7-9	TRBJ1-1	NA	TGTGCCAGCAGCTTAGCGACGGGCGGGGGCACTGAAGCTTTCTTT	CASSLATGGGTEAFF
NA	17	TRBV7-2	TRBJ1-5	NA	TGTGCCAGCAGCCGGACTATTAGAGGGTTCTACAATCAGCCCCAGCATTTT	CASSRTIRGFYNQPQHF
NA	14	TRBV5-1	TRBJ2-5	NA	TGCGCCAGCAGCCAAGCCGTGATCGGGGAGACCCAGTACTTC	CASSQAVIGETQYF
few	18	TRBV10-3	TRBJ2-1	TRBD2	TGTGCCATCAGTGAGTCCGGGAGTAACGGGGGGAACTACAATGAGCAGTTCTTC	CAISESGSNGGNYNEQFF
NA	14	TRBV6-5	TRBJ1-1	NA	TGTGCCAGCCCAGGACCAGGGATGAACACTGAAGCTTTCTTT	CASPGPGMNTEAFF
NA	13	TRBV9	TRBJ2-3	NA	TGTGCCAGCAGCCCACTGGCGGGAGATACGCAGTATTTT	CASSPLAGDTQYF
NA	16	TRBV5-1	TRBJ2-1	TRBD1	TGCGCCAGCAGCCTACGAGGGGGCGCCTCCTACAATGAGCAGTTCTTC	CASSLRGGASYNEQFF
few	15	TRBV9	TRBJ1-6	NA	TGTGCCAGCAGTCCTTCGAGCTCCTATAATTCACCCCTCCACTTT	CASSPSSSYNSPLHF